Below, one TCR beta chain is given with its context. Its antigen remains unknown. These data originate in a study of cytomegalovirus exposure and HLA in healthy donors. Study-level results: It was likely that a cluster of highly shared sequence variants was a sequencing artifact. Across donors, most TCRs were seen rarely, yet some public ones were widespread. The study recorded about 150 TCR beta chains that were cytomegalovirus-associated.

The CDR3 runs 16 residues. CDR1 SEHNR and CDR2 FQNEAQ come from the germline V gene (reference sequence). The V and J ends lost 4 bases and 0 bases respectively, with 10 bases between them. PCR primers comprised 60 Vbeta and 13 Jbeta primers. Sequencing was performed with immunoSEQ multiplex PCR; in TCRdb, only in-frame clones are kept and a portion is missing. Here the sample spans 75,000 to 95,000 clones, approximately 64% being singletons. The sequence derives from a woman between 50 and 59 years old in good health and CMV-seropositive. Sequenced input: PBMCs. The chain links TRBV7-9 to TRBJ1-6; D is perhaps TRBD1 (6 bases). CDR3 nucleotide sequence: TGTGCCAGCAGCTCCCGGGACATCTCCTATAATTCACCCCTCCACTTT. Translating it yields CASSSRDISYNSPLHF. Combining the CDR3 with reference TRBV7-9 and TRBJ1-6 gives the whole variable domain DTGVSQNPRHKITKRGQNVTFRCDPISEHNRLYWYRQTLGQGPEFLTYFQNEAQLEKSRLLSDRFSAERPKGSFSTLEIQRTEQGDSAMYLCASSSRDISYNSPLHFGNGTRLTVT.